These 6 T cell receptor beta chains originate from one sample sequenced in a study of regulatory T cells in long-lasting Graves disease. Time point denoted: persistent/refractory GD, antithyroid drugs over 5 years with positive TRAb. Researchers made the TCR library from RNA that was extracted from PBMCs. Investigators prepared the TCR beta libraries by applying iRepertoire HTBI primers and Arm-PCR of CDR3 regions. TCRdb re-called the multiplex PCR reads through MiXCR, storing one row per CDR3 protein. The sample yields fewer than 600,000 distinct CDR3 sequences, 22% seen once. The sample consisted of peripheral blood mononuclear cells (PBMCs), taken when the disease was refractory, from a patient treated with antithyroid drugs. These receptors were taken from a female donor with Graves disease.

The table lists this clonotype with a few counts. The chain couples TRBV10-3 to TRBJ1-3, with unresolved D. CDR3 length: 16 residues. The germline V and J ends were trimmed by 8 bases and 0 bases, with 17 bases remaining between them. Germline loops: CDR1 ENHRY, CDR2 SYGVKD. As DNA, the CDR3 is TGTGCCATCTCCCCGGGGATTTTACGCTCTGGAAACACCATATATTTT. Translation: CAISPGILRSGNTIYF.

This chain connects TRBV20-1 to TRBJ1-4; tentatively, D is TRBD1 (5 bases). Germline V gene data show CDR1 as DFQATT and CDR2 as SNEGSKA (reference sequence). The CDR3 loop spans 12 amino acids. Trimming shortened V by 3 bases and J by 5 bases, and 7 bases separated the two germline ends. CDR3 DNA sequence: TGCAGTGCTAGCGGGACGAATGAAAAACTGTTTTTT. It yields the protein CSASGTNEKLFF.

The chain employs TRBV30 and TRBJ2-7, with D perhaps TRBD1 (5 bases). V lost 5 bases and J lost 4, with 12 bases in between. The CDR3 sequence is 12 residues long. Germline-derived CDR1 and CDR2 are GTSNPN and SVGIG (reference sequence). Here the CDR3 reads CAWGATEYEQYF. As DNA, the CDR3 is TGTGCCTGGGGGGCCACAGAATACGAGCAGTACTTC.

This clonotype was recorded many times. This sequence joins TRBV19 and TRBJ1-5, with D uncertain. Trimming removed 4 bases from V and 5 bases from J, with 9 bases in between. This CDR3 region has 13 residues. The germline gives CDR1 LNHDA, CDR2 SQIVND (reference sequence). CDR3 in DNA: TGTGCCAGTAGTAGGGAGTGGGATCAGCCCCAGCATTTT. Amino acid sequence: CASSREWDQPQHF.

There are a few counts of this clonotype. CDR3 DNA sequence: TGCGCCAGCAGCCCCCAGGGGGTTGGCAAAAACATTCAGTACTTC. Amino acids: CASSPQGVGKNIQYF. This chain connects TRBV4-1 to TRBJ2-4; 7 bases are a match to TRBD1. The CDR3 runs to 15 residues. Germline CDR1 reads MGHRA; CDR2 reads YSYEKL. V trimming: 4 bases; J trimming: 3 bases; junction bases outside the gene matches: 6.

The chain employs TRBV30 and TRBJ2-1, with TRBD1 as a possible D gene (6 bases). The CDR3 contains 15 residues. Germline V gives CDR1 GTSNPN, CDR2 SVGIG (reference sequence). V lost 1 base to trimming and J lost 3 bases, with 13 bases between them. As DNA, the CDR3 is TGTGCCTGGAGTGAAGAGACAGGTTACTACAATGAGCAGTTCTTC. Amino acid sequence: CAWSEETGYYNEQFF.